The TCR beta chain described here comes from a study of human T cells and chemical hapten exposure. Findings and caveats of the study: The count of PT1 expanded TCRs correlated positively with patch test score.

Remarks on this clonotype: Its antigen is unknown.

TCRdb re-derived calls from the RACE reads in MiXCR, one entry per CDR3 protein. Of 95,000 or so distinct CDR3 sequences in the sample, roughly a tenth were seen once. Time point specified: patch test 1, 2 weeks after DPC sensitization. Stated treatment: therapeutic diphenylcyclopropenone sensitization with weekly scalp DPC. Ahead of each patch test application, blood was drawn. The germline CDR1 and CDR2 sequences are SGHTA and FQGTGA. V lost 8 bases and J lost 0, with 18 bases in between. The length of the CDR3 is 16 residues. The receptor was derived from a man in his forties with alopecia areata. Some clones in this sample may be carry-over from other donors' samples. V and J are TRBV7-3 and TRBJ2-3; no reliable D call. Sequences were derived from whole blood, sampled in connection with sensitization to the hapten diphenylcyclopropenone (DPC). CDR3 in DNA: TGTGCCAGCGGCCCCGGAGTGGGTCGGAGCACAGATACGCAGTATTTT. Its protein is CASGPGVGRSTDTQYF.